This T cell receptor (beta chain) is drawn from a study of blood T cell repertoires in COVID-19. The length of the CDR3 is 14 residues. The V gene end was trimmed by 10 bases and the J gene end by 4 bases; junction bases not matched to a gene: 13. Per the germline V gene, CDR1 is SGHKS and CDR2 is YYEKEE (reference sequence). Profiled with immunoSEQ multiplex PCR; TCRdb holds only in-frame clones, not every one. The sample includes 13,000 or so clones, around 76% of them seen just once. J is TRBJ1-2 and V is TRBV5-5; 7 nucleotides match TRBD1. What was sequenced was peripheral blood. The TCR comes from an elderly woman with acute or convalescent COVID-19. The CDR3 region is CASAKGADGYGYTF. CDR3 in DNA: TGTGCCTCCGCAAAGGGGGCGGATGGCTATGGCTACACCTTC.